Listed below are T cell receptor beta chains from one sample, sequenced in a study of T-cell reconstitution after alpha-beta-depleted transplantation in children. From the PCR reads, TCRdb called clonotypes with MiXCR, one entry per CDR3 protein. The sample carries roughly 300,000 distinct CDR3 sequences, 11% recorded once. The sample consisted of peripheral blood, taken 180 days after TCRalphabeta/CD19-depleted stem cell transplant. The receptor source for this set is a male patient aged 2 to 10 who had a stem cell transplant for chronic granulomatous disease, so the T cells may come from the graft donor. The CDR3 runs from the conserved cysteine through the conserved F or W. D genes are given only for firm matches. Clone size is given for some rows only: seen once, a few or many times, or a class if the clone is expanded.

J gene | D gene | clone size | V gene | CDR3 DNA | CDR3 protein
TRBJ2-1 | TRBD2 | many | TRBV7-6 | TGTGCCAGCAGCTCAGGACTAGCGGGGGCTGAGCAGTTCTTC | CASSSGLAGAEQFF
TRBJ2-1 | TRBD2 | many | TRBV5-1 | TGCGCCAGCAGCTTGGCCCGGGGGGGACAAAACTACAATGAGCAGTTCTTC | CASSLARGGQNYNEQFF
TRBJ2-7 | - | many | TRBV7-2 | TGTGCCAGCAGGACAGCTTATTCCTACGAGCAGTACTTC | CASRTAYSYEQYF
TRBJ2-7 | - | many | TRBV5-1 | TGCGCCAGCAGCTTGGGCCTTGGACGGCTATCCTACGAGCAGTACTTC | CASSLGLGRLSYEQYF
TRBJ2-7 | - | many | TRBV29-1 | TGCAGCGTGGGAACTAGTCGGGAGCAGTACTTC | CSVGTSREQYF
TRBJ2-7 | TRBD1 | many | TRBV5-5 | TGTGCCAGCAGCTTAACAGGGGTTTTCTCCTACGAGCAGTACTTC | CASSLTGVFSYEQYF
TRBJ2-2 | - | - | TRBV13 | TGTGCCAGCAGCCGTTATTCAAGAACGAACACCGGGGAGCTGTTTTTT | CASSRYSRTNTGELFF
TRBJ1-2 | - | many | TRBV20-1 | TGCAGTGCTAGACATTACCGGGAGGCCCATAACTATGGCTACACCTTC | CSARHYREAHNYGYTF
TRBJ2-1 | TRBD2 | many | TRBV29-1 | TGCAGCGTTTTGGTAGCGGGAGTAGGTGAGCAGTTCTTC | CSVLVAGVGEQFF
TRBJ2-1 | - | many | TRBV29-1 | TGCAGCGTTGAAGGGCGGATGGTCAATGAGCAGTTCTTC | CSVEGRMVNEQFF
TRBJ2-7 | - | - | TRBV14 | TGTGCCAGCAGCCAAGGTAGGGCGTTCGGGTACGAGCAGTACTTC | CASSQGRAFGYEQYF
TRBJ2-7 | TRBD1 | many | TRBV12-3/TRBV12-4 | TGTGCCAGCAGCAGGGGACAGGGCAAAAGCTATGGCGAGCAGTACTTC | CASSRGQGKSYGEQYF
TRBJ1-4 | - | few | TRBV6-1 | TGTGCCAGCACCGAAGGGTTCGAGGGGACCCGGCTGCGGCTGTTTTTT | CASTEGFEGTRLRLFF
TRBJ2-5 | TRBD1 | - | TRBV5-1 | TGCGCCAGCTGCGTGGGGACAGCCCAAGAGACCCAGTACTTC | CASCVGTAQETQYF
TRBJ1-1 | - | many | TRBV7-6 | TGTGCCAGCAGCTTAGGGGAGGTCACTGAAGCTTTCTTT | CASSLGEVTEAFF
TRBJ1-6 | - | many | TRBV12-3/TRBV12-4 | TGTGCCAGCAGGAATACAGGGCCCAATTCACCCCTCCACTTT | CASRNTGPNSPLHF
TRBJ1-2 | - | - | TRBV13 | TGTTCCAGCAGCGTAGTACCTCGGGGTTTGGACTATGGCTACACCTTC | CSSSVVPRGLDYGYTF
TRBJ2-1 | TRBD2 | many | TRBV5-6 | TGTGCCAGCAGCCCGCCGACCTCTAGCGGGATGTACAATGAGCAGTTCTTC | CASSPPTSSGMYNEQFF
TRBJ2-1 | TRBD2 | - | TRBV7-2 | TGTGCCAGCAGGTCCAGCGGGGGTCCCTACAATGAGCAGTTCTTC | CASRSSGGPYNEQFF
TRBJ2-7 | - | - | TRBV27 | TGTGCCAGCAGTTTAGCTCGACAGGTGGGGGGGTTGCTCTACTACGAGCAGTACTTC | CASSLARQVGGLLYYEQYF
TRBJ1-2 | - | many | TRBV10-3 | TGTGCCATCAGTGTCAGTCAGTATGGCTACACCTTC | CAISVSQYGYTF
TRBJ2-7 | - | many | TRBV28 | TGTGCCAGCAGTTCCCCGACGGCTGTAAGCGAGCAGTACTTC | CASSSPTAVSEQYF
TRBJ1-1 | - | many | TRBV5-1 | TGCGCCAGCAGAATAGGGGGGAACACTGAAGCTTTCTTT | CASRIGGNTEAFF
TRBJ2-1 | - | many | TRBV7-6 | TGTGCCAGCAGCCTCCTGAACTACCAACCATGGGTTTACAATGAGCAGTTCTTC | CASSLLNYQPWVYNEQFF
TRBJ2-7 | - | - | TRBV15 | TGTGCCACCAGCAGAGAAAACACCGGATCCTACGAGCAGTACTTC | CATSRENTGSYEQYF
TRBJ2-7 | - | many | TRBV7-2 | TGTGCCAGCAGCTTAGTGTACGCCTCCTACGAGCAGTACTTC | CASSLVYASYEQYF
TRBJ2-3 | - | many | TRBV5-1 | TGCGCCAGCAGCGCCTGGGACTCCACAGATACGCAGTATTTT | CASSAWDSTDTQYF
TRBJ2-1 | - | once | TRBV30 | TGTGCCTGTCCAAAAGGACGTAGGGCATACAATGAGCAGTTCTTC | CACPKGRRAYNEQFF
TRBJ2-3 | TRBD2 | many | TRBV6-1 | TGTGCCAGCAGGGCAATAGCGGGGGGGCTTACAGATACGCAGTATTTT | CASRAIAGGLTDTQYF
TRBJ2-5 | - | many | TRBV5-1 | TGCGCCAGCAGCTTGGGAGGGTTTGAAGAGACCCAGTACTTC | CASSLGGFEETQYF
TRBJ2-2 | - | many | TRBV7-9 | TGTGCCAGCGTTAATCCGGGCACCGGGGAGCTGTTTTTT | CASVNPGTGELFF
TRBJ2-6 | TRBD1 | few | TRBV12-3/TRBV12-4 | TGTGCCAGCAGCCTCACAGGGGACGGGGCCAACGTCCTGACTTTC | CASSLTGDGANVLTF
TRBJ2-7 | - | many | TRBV20-1 | TGCAGTGCTGGGGGGACAGACCATCCCTACGAGCAGTACTTC | CSAGGTDHPYEQYF
TRBJ2-3 | TRBD2 | many | TRBV27 | TGTGCCAGCGCCAGAGCGGGAGGGCTCACAGATACGCAGTATTTT | CASARAGGLTDTQYF
TRBJ2-1 | - | - | TRBV19 | TGTGCCAGTAGTATAATTCGTGGGAAACTGCCCTACAATGAGCAGTTCTTC | CASSIIRGKLPYNEQFF
TRBJ2-5 | TRBD2 | - | TRBV30 | TGTGCCTGGAGGAGGTTTCGAACCGGGACTAGCGGCCAAGAGACCCAGTACTTC | CAWRRFRTGTSGQETQYF
TRBJ2-3 | TRBD2 | many | TRBV25-1 | TGTGCCAGCAGTATCGGACTAGGGAGCACAGATACGCAGTATTTT | CASSIGLGSTDTQYF